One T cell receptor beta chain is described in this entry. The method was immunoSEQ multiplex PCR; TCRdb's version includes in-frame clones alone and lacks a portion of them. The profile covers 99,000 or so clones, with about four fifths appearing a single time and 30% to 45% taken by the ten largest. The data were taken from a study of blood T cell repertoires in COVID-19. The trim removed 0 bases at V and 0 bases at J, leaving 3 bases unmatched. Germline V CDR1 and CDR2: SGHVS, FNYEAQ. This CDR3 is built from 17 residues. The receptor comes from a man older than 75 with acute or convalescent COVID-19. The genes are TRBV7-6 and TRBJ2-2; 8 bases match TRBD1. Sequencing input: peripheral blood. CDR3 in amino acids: CASSLAPGGSNTGELFF. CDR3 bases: TGTGCCAGCAGCTTAGCCCCAGGGGGCTCGAACACCGGGGAGCTGTTTTTT.